These 14 T cell receptor beta chains were all obtained from the same sample, sequenced in a study of shared clonotypes between healthy human individuals. It was CD45RO-negative cells, positively selected for CCR7, that made up naive CD8 cells, with terminally differentiated effector memory CD45RA+ cells excluded. Assay used: immunoSEQ multiplex PCR; TCRdb lists only in-frame clones, some missing. The data contain roughly 2.1 million clones, 85% to 95% of them singletons. The sample was naive CD8+ T cells from PBMCs. Every receptor here comes from a young man in good health. Some clones in this sample may be carry-over from other donors' samples.

As regards this clone: This specimen includes other DNA sequences encoding the same CDR3. CDR3 DNA sequence: TGTGCCAGCAGCTTACTCGACGAGCAGTACTTC. This sequence encodes CASSLLDEQYF. The chain carries TRBV7-9 and TRBJ2-7; D gene uncertain. Between the trimmed V and J ends, which lost 2 bases and 5 bases, there was a span of 4 bases. Germline CDR1 SEHNR, CDR2 FQNEAQ (reference sequence). This CDR3 is 11 amino acids long.

The chain links TRBV7-9 to TRBJ2-2, with D possibly TRBD2 on 6 matching bases. V shed 4 bases and J shed 1 base, with 19 bases lying between them. CDR3 length: 18 residues. The germline V gene has CDR1 SEHNR and CDR2 FQNEAQ (reference sequence). CDR3 nucleotide sequence: TGTGCCAGCAGCTCAAGTATAACGGCGGGATTGAACACCGGGGAGCTGTTTTTT. Its protein product is CASSSSITAGLNTGELFF.

The gene calls are TRBV29-1 and TRBJ2-7; D unclear. CDR3 length: 13 amino acids. V was trimmed by 3 bases and J by 0 bases, leaving 9 bases between them. Germline lookup yields CDR1 SQVTM and CDR2 ANQGSEA. The CDR3, as DNA: TGCAGCGTTGACCACGGCGCCTCCTACGAGCAGTACTTC. Amino acids: CSVDHGASYEQYF.

The gene calls are TRBV10-1 and TRBJ2-7; D is tentatively TRBD1 or TRBD2 (5 bases each). CDR1 is WNHNN, CDR2 SYGVQD, per germline (reference sequence). Trimming stripped 3 bases from V and 0 bases from J, with 12 bases between. The CDR3 is 15 residues long. The CDR3 nucleotides read TGCGCCAGCAGTGACTACCGGGGCAACTCCTACGAGCAGTACTTC. This translates into CASSDYRGNSYEQYF.

The chain carries TRBV7-6 and TRBJ2-7; TRBD1 might be the D (5 bases). This CDR3 is 21 amino acids long. Germline CDR1 SGHVS, CDR2 FNYEAQ. Between the trimmed V and J ends, which lost 2 bases and 3 bases, there was a span of 32 bases. Written as DNA, the CDR3 is TGTGCCAGCAGCTTATTTCCCCCTCGGCCAGGGTCCCTGGTTGTAGACTACGAGCAGTACTTC. The encoded protein is CASSLFPPRPGSLVVDYEQYF.

The chain has TRBV29-1 and TRBJ1-2, with 9 positions matching TRBD1. CDR1 is SQVTM, CDR2 ANQGSEA, per germline. The V and J ends lost 4 bases and 4 bases, in that order; junction bases with no gene match: 10. The CDR3 spans 15 residues. The CDR3 DNA is TGCAGCGTTGCCCCACCGGGACAGGGAATCTATGGCTACACCTTC. It codes for CSVAPPGQGIYGYTF.

The rearrangement joins TRBV28 to TRBJ2-1; 9 bases map to TRBD2. The CDR3 sequence is 15 residues long. The V gene's germline CDR1 is MDHEN and CDR2 SYDVKM. The trim removed 6 bases at V and 3 bases at J, leaving 6 bases unmatched. Here the CDR3 reads CASRGGLAYYNEQFF. In nucleotides, the CDR3 is TGTGCCAGCAGGGGGGGACTAGCTTACTACAATGAGCAGTTCTTC.

The genes are TRBV9 and TRBJ2-3, with a tentative D call TRBD2 (6 bases). Germline CDR1 is SGDLS and CDR2 is YYNGEE. The CDR3 sequence is 15 residues long. V lost 4 bases to trimming and J lost 4 bases, with 16 bases between them. The CDR3, as DNA: TGTGCCAGCAGCCCGGGAGTGTTAAGCGCAGATACGCAGTATTTT. This encodes CASSPGVLSADTQYF. Full variable domain (outside the CDR3, taken from reference TRBV9 and TRBJ2-3): DSGVTQTPKHLITATGQRVTLRCSPRSGDLSVYWYQQSLDQGLQFLIQYYNGEERAKGNILERFSAQQFPDLHSELNLSSLELGDSALYFCASSPGVLSADTQYFGPGTRLTVL.

V usage is TRBV6-1 and J usage is TRBJ1-1, with D possibly TRBD1 on 5 matching bases. Trimming removed 2 bases from V and 5 bases from J, with 9 bases in between. Per germline, CDR1 MNHNS and CDR2 SASEGT. There are 13 residues in the CDR3. DNA for the CDR3: TGTGCCAGCAGTGAATTTTCAGGGACTGAAGCTTTCTTT. Translated: CASSEFSGTEAFF.

The chain links TRBV29-1 to TRBJ1-2, with a tentative D call TRBD1 (6 bases). CDR1 and CDR2 from the germline V gene are SQVTM and ANQGSEA. The ends were cut back, 3 bases at V and 1 base at J, with 18 bases in the middle. CDR3 size: 16 residues. The CDR3 nucleotides are TGCAGCGTTGAGCCATTTAGGGACACTATTAACTATGGCTACACCTTC. This sequence encodes CSVEPFRDTINYGYTF.

Comment on this clone: Different DNA sequences within this sample yield the same CDR3. The chain recombines TRBV9 with TRBJ2-3; no clear D gene. Germline V CDR1 and CDR2: SGDLS, YYNGEE. The CDR3 consists of 13 residues. V was trimmed by 4 bases and J by 3 bases, leaving 9 bases between them. CDR3 sequence: CASSPSGTDTQYF. For the CDR3, the DNA is TGTGCCAGCAGCCCCTCGGGTACAGATACGCAGTATTTT.

The chain uses TRBV4-1 and TRBJ2-5, with 9 bases matching TRBD1. V gave up 4 bases and J gave up 5 bases; unmatched junction bases: 8. The CDR3 has 15 residues. From germline, CDR1 is MGHRA and CDR2 YSYEKL. The CDR3 DNA reads TGCGCCAGCAGCCCGGACTACAGGGGGCGGGAGACCCAGTACTTC. Its translation: CASSPDYRGRETQYF.

This clone turned up a few times. The V and J genes are TRBV27 and TRBJ1-4; D not certain. CDR3 size: 12 residues. CDR1 is MNHEY, CDR2 SMNVEV, per germline (reference sequence). V shed 3 bases and J shed 14 bases, with 13 bases lying between them. The CDR3 sequence is CASSLRGGSLFF. The DNA for the CDR3 is TGTGCCAGCAGTTTGAGAGGAGGGTCTCTGTTTTTT.

CDR3 amino acids: CASSPQGTDTQYF. The CDR3 bases are TGTGCCAGCAGCCCACAGGGCACAGATACGCAGTATTTT. The chain carries TRBV5-6 and TRBJ2-3; D is possibly TRBD1 (5 bases). There are 13 residues in the CDR3. CDR1 is SGHDT and CDR2 is YYEEEE in the germline V gene. Deletions cut 4 bases from V and 1 base from J, with 7 bases between. The full variable domain, with the rest looked up from reference TRBV5-6 and TRBJ2-3, is DAGVTQSPTHLIKTRGQQVTLRCSPKSGHDTVSWYQQALGQGPQFIFQYYEEEERQRGNFPDRFSGHQFPNYSSELNVNALLLGDSALYLCASSPQGTDTQYFGPGTRLTVL.